This record concerns one T cell receptor (beta chain) sequence. This CDR3 is 15 amino acids long. Germline CDR1 MNHEY, CDR2 SVGAGI. V dropped 6 bases and J dropped 7; count of bases not matched to a gene: 9. TCRdb's copy holds only in-frame clones and misses some; the assay was immunoSEQ multiplex PCR. This sample carries about 2,500,000 clones, just over 90% of them seen once, and the ten largest clones take 0.13% to 0.15%. The donors, healthy adults who were HIV-negative, had experienced no recent acute infections or vaccinations. CD45RA-negative memory and CD45RA+ naive subsets were split from the CD4+ cells. These data come from a study of shared clonotypes between healthy human individuals. Study context: The donor group consisted of a couple of women and a few men, aged 18 to 49.

This receptor was taken from a man younger than 30 in good health. The rearrangement links TRBV6-5 to TRBJ1-2, with 12 bases that match TRBD1. The sample comprised naive CD4+ T cells sorted from blood. Indicated subset: CD45RA+ positively selected. The chain's CDR3 is CASRLPGQGARGYTF. The CDR3 nucleotides are TGTGCCAGCAGACTCCCGGGACAGGGGGCCCGTGGCTACACCTTC.